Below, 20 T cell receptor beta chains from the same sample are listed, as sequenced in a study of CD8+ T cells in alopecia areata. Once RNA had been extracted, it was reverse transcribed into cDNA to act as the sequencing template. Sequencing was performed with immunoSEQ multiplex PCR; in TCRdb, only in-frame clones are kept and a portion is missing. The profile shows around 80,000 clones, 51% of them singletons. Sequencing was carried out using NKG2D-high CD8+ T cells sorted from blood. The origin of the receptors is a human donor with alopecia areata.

CDR3 in DNA: TGTGCCTGTTGGACAGGGGAAGCTTTCTTT. Translating it yields CACWTGEAFF. This chain links TRBV30 with TRBJ1-1; TRBD1 matches 8 bases. This CDR3 region has 10 residues. Germline CDR1 reads GTSNPN; CDR2 reads SVGIG (reference sequence). V gave up 6 bases and J gave up 8 bases; unmatched junction bases: 2.

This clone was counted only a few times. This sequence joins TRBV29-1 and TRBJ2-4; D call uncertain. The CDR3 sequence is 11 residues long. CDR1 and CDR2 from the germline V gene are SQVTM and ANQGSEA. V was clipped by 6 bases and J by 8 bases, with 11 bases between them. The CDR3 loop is CSVPGRDIQYF. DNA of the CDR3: TGCAGCGTACCGGGCCGGGACATTCAGTACTTC.

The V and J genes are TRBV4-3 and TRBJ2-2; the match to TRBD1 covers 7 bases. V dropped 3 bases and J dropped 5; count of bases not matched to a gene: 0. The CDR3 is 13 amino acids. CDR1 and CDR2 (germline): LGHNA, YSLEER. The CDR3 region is CASSQTGTGELFF. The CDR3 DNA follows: TGCGCCAGCAGCCAGACAGGGACCGGGGAGCTGTTTTTT.

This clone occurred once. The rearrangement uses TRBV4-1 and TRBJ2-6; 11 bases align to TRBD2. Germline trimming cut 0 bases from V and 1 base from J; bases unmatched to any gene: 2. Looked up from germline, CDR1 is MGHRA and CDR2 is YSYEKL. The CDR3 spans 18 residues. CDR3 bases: TGCGCCAGCAGCCAAGAAAGACTAGCGGGATCTGGGGCCAACGTCCTGACTTTC. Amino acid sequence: CASSQERLAGSGANVLTF.

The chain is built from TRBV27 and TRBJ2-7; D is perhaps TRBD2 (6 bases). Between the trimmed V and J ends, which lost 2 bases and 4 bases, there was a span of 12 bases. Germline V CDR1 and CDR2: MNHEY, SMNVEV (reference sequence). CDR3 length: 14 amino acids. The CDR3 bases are TGTGCCAGCAGTTTAGCGGGGACCTCTTACGAGCAGTACTTC. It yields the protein CASSLAGTSYEQYF.

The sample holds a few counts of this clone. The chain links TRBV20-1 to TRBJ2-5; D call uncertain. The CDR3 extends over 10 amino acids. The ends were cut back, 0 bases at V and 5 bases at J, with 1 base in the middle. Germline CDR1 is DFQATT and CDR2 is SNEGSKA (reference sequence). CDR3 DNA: TGCAGTGCTAGAGATGAGACCCAGTACTTC. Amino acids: CSARDETQYF.

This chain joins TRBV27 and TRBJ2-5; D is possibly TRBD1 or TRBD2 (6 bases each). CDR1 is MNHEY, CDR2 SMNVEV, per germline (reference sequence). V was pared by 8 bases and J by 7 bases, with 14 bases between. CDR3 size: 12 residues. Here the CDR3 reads CASLGGRGTQYF. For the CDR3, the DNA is TGTGCCAGCTTGGGGGGCCGGGGGACCCAGTACTTC.

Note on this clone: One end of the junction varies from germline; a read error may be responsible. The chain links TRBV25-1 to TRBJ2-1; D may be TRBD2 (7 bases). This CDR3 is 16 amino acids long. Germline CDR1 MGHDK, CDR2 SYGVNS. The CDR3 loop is CPSSDARGRGYNEQFF. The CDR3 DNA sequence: TGTCCCAGCAGTGATGCGAGGGGGAGGGGGTACAATGAGCAGTTCTTC. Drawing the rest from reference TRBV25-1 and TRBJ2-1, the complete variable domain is EADIYQTPRYLVIGTGKKITLECSQTMGHDKMYWYQQDPGMELHLIHYSYGVNSTEKGDLSSESTVSRIRTEHFPLTLESARPSHTSQYLCPSSDARGRGYNEQFFGPGTRLTVL.

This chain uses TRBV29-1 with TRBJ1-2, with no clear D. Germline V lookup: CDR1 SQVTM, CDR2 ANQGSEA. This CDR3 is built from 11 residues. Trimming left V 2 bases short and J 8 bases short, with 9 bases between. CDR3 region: CSVEHLGGYTF. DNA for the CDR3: TGCAGCGTTGAACACCTTGGGGGCTACACCTTC.

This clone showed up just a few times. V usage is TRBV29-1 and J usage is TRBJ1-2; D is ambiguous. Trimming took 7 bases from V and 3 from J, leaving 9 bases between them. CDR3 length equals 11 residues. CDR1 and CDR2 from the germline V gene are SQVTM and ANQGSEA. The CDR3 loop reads CSDVRDYGYTF. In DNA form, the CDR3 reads TGCAGCGACGTTCGGGACTATGGCTACACCTTC.

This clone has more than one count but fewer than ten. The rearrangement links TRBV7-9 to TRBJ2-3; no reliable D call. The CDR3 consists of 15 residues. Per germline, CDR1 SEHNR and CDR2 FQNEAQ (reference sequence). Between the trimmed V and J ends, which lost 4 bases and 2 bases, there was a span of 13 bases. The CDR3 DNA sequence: TGTGCCAGCAGCTCGGTGGGTGGGGTCACAGATACGCAGTATTTT. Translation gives CASSSVGGVTDTQYF.

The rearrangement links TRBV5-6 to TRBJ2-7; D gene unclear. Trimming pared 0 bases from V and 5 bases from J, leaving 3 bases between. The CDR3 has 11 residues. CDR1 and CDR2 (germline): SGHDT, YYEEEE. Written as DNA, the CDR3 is TGTGCCAGCAGCTTGGTGGACGAGCAGTACTTC. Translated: CASSLVDEQYF.

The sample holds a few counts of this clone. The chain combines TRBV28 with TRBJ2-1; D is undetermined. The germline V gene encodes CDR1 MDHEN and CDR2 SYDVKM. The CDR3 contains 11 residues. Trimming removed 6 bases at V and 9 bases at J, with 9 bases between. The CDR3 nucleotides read TGTGCCAGCAGCAGACCCGGTGAGCAGTTCTTC. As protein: CASSRPGEQFF.

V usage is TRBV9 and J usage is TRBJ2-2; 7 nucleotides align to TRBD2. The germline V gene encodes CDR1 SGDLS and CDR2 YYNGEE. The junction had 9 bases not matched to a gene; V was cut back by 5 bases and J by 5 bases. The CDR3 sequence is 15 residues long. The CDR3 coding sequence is TGTGCCAGCAGAGGAAAGGGTAGCGGGACCGGGGAGCTGTTTTTT. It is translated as CASRGKGSGTGELFF.

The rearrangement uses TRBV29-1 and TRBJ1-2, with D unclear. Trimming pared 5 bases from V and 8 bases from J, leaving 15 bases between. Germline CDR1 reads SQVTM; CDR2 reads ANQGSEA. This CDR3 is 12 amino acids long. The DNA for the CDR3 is TGCAGCGTTTATTGGGAGCTTTCGGGCTACACCTTC. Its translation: CSVYWELSGYTF.

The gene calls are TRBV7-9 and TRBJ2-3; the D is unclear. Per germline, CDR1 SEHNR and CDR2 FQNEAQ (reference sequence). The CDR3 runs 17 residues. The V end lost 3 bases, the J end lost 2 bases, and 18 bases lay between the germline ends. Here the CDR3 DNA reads TGTGCCAGCAGCTTCCCCATTGGGTCTGGCGCCACAGATACGCAGTATTTT. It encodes CASSFPIGSGATDTQYF.

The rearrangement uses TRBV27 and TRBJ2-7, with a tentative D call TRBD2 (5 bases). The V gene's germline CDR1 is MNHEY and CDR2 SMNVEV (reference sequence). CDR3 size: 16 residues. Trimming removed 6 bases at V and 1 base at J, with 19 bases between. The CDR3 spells CASRLLGVGESYEQYF. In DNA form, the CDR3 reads TGTGCCAGCAGGCTCCTCGGGGTGGGAGAGTCCTACGAGCAGTACTTC.

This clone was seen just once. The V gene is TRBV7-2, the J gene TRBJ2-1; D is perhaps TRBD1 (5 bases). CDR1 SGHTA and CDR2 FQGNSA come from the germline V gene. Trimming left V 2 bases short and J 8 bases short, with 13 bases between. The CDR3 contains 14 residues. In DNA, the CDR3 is TGTGCCAGCAGCTTACGCTGGCAGGGTGATGAGCAGTTCTTC. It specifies CASSLRWQGDEQFF.

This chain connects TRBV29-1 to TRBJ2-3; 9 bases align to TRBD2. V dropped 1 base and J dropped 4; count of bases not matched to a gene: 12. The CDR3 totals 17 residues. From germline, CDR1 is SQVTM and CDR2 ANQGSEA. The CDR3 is CSVEVFSGRGAADTQYF. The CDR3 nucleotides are TGCAGCGTTGAAGTTTTTAGCGGGAGAGGGGCCGCAGATACGCAGTATTTT.

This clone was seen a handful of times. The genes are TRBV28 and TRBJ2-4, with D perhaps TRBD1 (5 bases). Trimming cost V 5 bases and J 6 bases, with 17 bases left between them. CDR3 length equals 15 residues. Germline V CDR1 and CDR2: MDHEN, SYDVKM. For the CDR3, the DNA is TGTGCCAGCAGTCCAGGACAAGTCCGTTTAAACATTCAGTACTTC. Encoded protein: CASSPGQVRLNIQYF.